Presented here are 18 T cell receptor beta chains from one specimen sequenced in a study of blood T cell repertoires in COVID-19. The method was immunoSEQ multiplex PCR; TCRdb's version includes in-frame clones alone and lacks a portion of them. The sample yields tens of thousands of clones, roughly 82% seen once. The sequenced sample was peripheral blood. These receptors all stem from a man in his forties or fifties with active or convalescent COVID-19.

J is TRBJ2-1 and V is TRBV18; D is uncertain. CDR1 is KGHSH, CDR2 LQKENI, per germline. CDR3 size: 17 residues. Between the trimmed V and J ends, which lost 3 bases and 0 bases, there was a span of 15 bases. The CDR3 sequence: CASSPNGFSSSYNEQFF. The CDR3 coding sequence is TGTGCCAGCTCACCCAATGGTTTTAGTAGCTCCTACAATGAGCAGTTCTTC.

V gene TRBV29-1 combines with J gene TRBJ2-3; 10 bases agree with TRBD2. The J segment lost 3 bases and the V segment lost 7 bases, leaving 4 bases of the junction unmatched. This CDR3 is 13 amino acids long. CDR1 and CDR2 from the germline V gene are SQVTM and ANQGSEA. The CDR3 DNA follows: TGCAGCGCCTCTAGCGGGGGAACAGATACGCAGTATTTT. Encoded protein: CSASSGGTDTQYF.

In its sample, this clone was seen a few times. CDR3 sequence (DNA): TGTGCCATCAGTGAGTCGGGCGCCAGCCTCTATGGCTACACCTTC. Residues: CAISESGASLYGYTF. The V gene is TRBV10-3, the J gene TRBJ1-2; D ambiguous. Trimming removed 0 bases at V and 4 bases at J, with 12 bases between. The CDR3 contains 15 residues. Germline V gene sequence: CDR1 ENHRY, CDR2 SYGVKD.

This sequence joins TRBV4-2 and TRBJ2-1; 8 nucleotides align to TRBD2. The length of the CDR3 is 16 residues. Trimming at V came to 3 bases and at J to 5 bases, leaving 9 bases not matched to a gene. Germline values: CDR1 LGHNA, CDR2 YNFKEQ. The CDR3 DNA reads TGTGCCAGCAGCCAGGCGGGACTAGTTCAGGACAATGAGCAGTTCTTC. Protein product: CASSQAGLVQDNEQFF.

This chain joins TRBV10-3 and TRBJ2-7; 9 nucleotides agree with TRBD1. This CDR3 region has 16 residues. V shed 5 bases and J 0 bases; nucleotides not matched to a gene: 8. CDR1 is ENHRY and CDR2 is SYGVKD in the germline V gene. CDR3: CAISSLGTGNSYEQYF. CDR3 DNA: TGTGCCATCAGTTCTCTAGGGACAGGGAACTCCTACGAGCAGTACTTC.

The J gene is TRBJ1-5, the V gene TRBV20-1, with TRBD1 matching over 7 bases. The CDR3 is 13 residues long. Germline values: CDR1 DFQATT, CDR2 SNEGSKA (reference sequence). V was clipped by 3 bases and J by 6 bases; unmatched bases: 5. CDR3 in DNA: TGCAGTGCTAGTCTCCAGGGGGGTCAGCCCCAGCATTTT. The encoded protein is CSASLQGGQPQHF.

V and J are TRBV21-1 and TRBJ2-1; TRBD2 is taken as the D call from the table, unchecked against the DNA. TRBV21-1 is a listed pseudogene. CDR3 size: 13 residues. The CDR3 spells CAQVRGSGNEQFF. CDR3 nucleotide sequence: TGTGCCCAGGTCCGGGGATCGGGCAATGAGCAGTTCTTC.

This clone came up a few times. The CDR3 reads CASGLVQSSGGQETQYF. In nucleotides, the CDR3 is TGTGCTAGTGGTTTGGTACAGTCTAGCGGGGGGCAAGAGACCCAGTACTTC. The V call is TRBV12-5, the J call TRBJ2-5; 11 nucleotides align to TRBD2. The CDR3 length is 17 residues. Germline V gene lookup returns CDR1 LGHNT and CDR2 FRNRAP. Trimming removed 0 bases from V and 2 bases from J; junction bases left unmatched: 5. Using reference TRBV12-5 and TRBJ2-5 for the parts outside the CDR3, the full variable domain is DARVTQTPRHKVTEMGQEVTMRCQPILGHNTVFWYRQTMMQGLELLAYFRNRAPLDDSGMPKDRFSAEMPDATLATLKIQPSEPRDSAVYFCASGLVQSSGGQETQYFGPGTRLLVL.

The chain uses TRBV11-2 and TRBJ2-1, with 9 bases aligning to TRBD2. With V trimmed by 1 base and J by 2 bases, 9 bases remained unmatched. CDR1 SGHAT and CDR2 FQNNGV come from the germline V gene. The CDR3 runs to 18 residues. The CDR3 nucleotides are TGTGCCAGCAGCTTAGGGGGTAGCGGGGGCTCTCCCTACAATGAGCAGTTCTTC. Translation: CASSLGGSGGSPYNEQFF.

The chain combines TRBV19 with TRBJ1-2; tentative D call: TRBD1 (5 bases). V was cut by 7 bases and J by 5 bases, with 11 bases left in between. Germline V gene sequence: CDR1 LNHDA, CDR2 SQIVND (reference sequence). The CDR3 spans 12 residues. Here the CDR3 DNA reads TGTGCCAGTACTGCAGGGTTTTATGGCTACACCTTC. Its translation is CASTAGFYGYTF.

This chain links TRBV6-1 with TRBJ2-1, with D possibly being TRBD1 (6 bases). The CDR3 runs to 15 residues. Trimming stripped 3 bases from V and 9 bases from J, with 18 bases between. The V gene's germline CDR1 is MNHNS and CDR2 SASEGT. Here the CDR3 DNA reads TGTGCCAGCAGTGACAGGGGTGCTACCGGTGGTGAGCAGTTCTTC. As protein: CASSDRGATGGEQFF.

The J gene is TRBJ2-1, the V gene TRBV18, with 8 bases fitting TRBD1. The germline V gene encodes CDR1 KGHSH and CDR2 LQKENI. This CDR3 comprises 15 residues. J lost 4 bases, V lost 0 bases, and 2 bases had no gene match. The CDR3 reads CASSPPGQGYNEQFF. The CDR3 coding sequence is TGTGCCAGCTCACCACCTGGACAGGGTTACAATGAGCAGTTCTTC.

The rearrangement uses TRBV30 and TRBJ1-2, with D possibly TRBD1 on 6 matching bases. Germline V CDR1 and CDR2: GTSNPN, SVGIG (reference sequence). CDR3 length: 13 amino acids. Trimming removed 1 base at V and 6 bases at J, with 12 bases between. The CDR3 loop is CAWSEGWGHGYTF. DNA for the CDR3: TGTGCCTGGAGTGAGGGGTGGGGGCATGGCTACACCTTC.

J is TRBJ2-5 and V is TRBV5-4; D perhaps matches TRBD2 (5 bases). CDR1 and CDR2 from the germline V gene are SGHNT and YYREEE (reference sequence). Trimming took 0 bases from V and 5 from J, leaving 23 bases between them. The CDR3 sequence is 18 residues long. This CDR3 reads CASSLGGRGTRSGETQYF. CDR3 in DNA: TGTGCCAGCAGCTTGGGTGGTCGGGGTACTAGATCGGGTGAGACCCAGTACTTC.

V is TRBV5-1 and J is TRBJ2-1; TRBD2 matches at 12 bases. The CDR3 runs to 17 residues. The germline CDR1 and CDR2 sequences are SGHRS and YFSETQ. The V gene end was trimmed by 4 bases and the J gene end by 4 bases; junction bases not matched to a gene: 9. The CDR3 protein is CASSPPTSGGGYNEQFF. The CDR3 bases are TGCGCCAGCAGCCCTCCGACTAGCGGGGGCGGGTACAATGAGCAGTTCTTC.

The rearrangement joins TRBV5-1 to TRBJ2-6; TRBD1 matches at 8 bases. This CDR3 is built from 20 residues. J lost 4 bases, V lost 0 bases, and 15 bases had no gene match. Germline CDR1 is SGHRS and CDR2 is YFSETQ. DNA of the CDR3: TGCGCCAGCAGCTTGGAATGGGGACAGGCCGGTTTTTCCGGGGCCAACGTCCTGACTTTC. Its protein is CASSLEWGQAGFSGANVLTF.

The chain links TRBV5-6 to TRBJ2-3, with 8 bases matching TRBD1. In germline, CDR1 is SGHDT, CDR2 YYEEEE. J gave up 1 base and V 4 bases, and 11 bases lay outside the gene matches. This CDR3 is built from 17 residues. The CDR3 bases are TGTGCCAGCAGCGGGGACAGGTCCGTCTGGGGCACAGATACGCAGTATTTT. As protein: CASSGDRSVWGTDTQYF. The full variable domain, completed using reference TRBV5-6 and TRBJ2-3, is DAGVTQSPTHLIKTRGQQVTLRCSPKSGHDTVSWYQQALGQGPQFIFQYYEEEERQRGNFPDRFSGHQFPNYSSELNVNALLLGDSALYLCASSGDRSVWGTDTQYFGPGTRLTVL.

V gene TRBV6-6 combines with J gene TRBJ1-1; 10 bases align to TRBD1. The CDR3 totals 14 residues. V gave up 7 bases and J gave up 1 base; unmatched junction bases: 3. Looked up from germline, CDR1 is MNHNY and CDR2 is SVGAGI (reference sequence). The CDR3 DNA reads TGTGCCAGCACCTGGGACAGGGGGAACACTGAAGCTTTCTTT. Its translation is CASTWDRGNTEAFF.